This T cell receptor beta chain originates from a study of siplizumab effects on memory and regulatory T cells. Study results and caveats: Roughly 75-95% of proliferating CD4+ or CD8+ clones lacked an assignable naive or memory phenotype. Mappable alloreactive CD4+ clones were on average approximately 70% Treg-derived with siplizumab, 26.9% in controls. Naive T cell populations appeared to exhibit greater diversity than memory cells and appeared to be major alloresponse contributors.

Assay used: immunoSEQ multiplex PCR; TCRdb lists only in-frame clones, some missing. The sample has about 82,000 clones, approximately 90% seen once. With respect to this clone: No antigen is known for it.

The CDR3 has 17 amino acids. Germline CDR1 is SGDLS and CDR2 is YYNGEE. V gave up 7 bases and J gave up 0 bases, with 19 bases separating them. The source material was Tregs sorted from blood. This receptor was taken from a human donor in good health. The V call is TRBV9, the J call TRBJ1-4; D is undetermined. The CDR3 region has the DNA TGTGCCAGCCTATCCCCCGGAAGCTTAGCAACTAATGAAAAACTGTTTTTT. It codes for CASLSPGSLATNEKLFF.